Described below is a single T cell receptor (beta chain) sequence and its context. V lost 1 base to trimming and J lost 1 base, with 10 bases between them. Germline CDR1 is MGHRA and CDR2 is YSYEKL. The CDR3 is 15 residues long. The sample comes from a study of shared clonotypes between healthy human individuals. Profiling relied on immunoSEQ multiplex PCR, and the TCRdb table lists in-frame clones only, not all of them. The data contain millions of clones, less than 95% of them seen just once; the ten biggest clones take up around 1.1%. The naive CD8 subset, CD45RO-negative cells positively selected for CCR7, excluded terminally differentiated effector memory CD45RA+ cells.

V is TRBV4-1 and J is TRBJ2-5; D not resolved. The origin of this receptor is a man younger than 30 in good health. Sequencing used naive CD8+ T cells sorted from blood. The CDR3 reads CASSQVPGVQETQYF. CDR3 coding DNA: TGCGCCAGCAGCCAAGTCCCGGGCGTCCAAGAGACCCAGTACTTC.